The clone carrying this TCR beta chain was seen only a few times. It may be a read error: a sequence one base away is much more abundant. This sample was included in a study of metastatic and nonmetastatic thyroid tumors. TCRdb re-called clones via MiXCR from the PCR reads. Of tens of thousands of clones in the sample, approximately 22% are singletons; the top ten hold around 4%. Treatment of any kind had been given to no patient before thyroid surgery. The CDR3 is 13 amino acids. The V and J ends lost 9 bases and 1 base respectively, with 13 bases between them. The germline CDR1 and CDR2 sequences are SGHRS and YFSETQ.

Material: blood. The gene calls are TRBV5-1 and TRBJ2-5; D not resolved. The receptor was derived from a female donor with papillary thyroid cancer or a benign thyroid nodule (not recorded which). Some clones in this sample may be carry-over from other donors' samples. Here the CDR3 DNA reads TGCGCCACAAATTCCGGAACCCAAGAGACCCAGTACTTC. Protein product: CATNSGTQETQYF.